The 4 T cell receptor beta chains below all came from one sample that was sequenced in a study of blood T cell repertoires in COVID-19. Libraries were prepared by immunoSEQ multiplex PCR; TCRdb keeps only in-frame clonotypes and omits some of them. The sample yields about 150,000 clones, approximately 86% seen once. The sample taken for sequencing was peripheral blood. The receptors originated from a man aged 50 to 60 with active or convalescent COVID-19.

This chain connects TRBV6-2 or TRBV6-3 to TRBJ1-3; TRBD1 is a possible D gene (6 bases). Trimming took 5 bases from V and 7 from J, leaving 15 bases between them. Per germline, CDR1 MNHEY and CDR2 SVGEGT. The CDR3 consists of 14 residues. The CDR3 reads CASSPTQGSNTIYF. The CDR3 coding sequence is TGTGCCAGCAGTCCCACCCAGGGGTCCAACACCATATATTTT.

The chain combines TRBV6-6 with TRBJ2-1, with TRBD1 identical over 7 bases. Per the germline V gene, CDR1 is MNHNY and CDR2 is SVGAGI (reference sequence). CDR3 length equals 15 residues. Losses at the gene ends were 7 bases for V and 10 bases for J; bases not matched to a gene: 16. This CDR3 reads CASTPGQAVVGEQFF. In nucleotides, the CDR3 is TGTGCCAGCACCCCCGGACAGGCAGTAGTAGGCGAGCAGTTCTTC.

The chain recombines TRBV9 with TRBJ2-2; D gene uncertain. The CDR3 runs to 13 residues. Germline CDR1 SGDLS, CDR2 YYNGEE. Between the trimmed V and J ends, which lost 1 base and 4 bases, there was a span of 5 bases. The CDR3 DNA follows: TGTGCCAGCAGCGTAACTTCCACCGGGGAGCTGTTTTTT. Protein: CASSVTSTGELFF. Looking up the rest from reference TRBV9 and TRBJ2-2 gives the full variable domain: DSGVTQTPKHLITATGQRVTLRCSPRSGDLSVYWYQQSLDQGLQFLIQYYNGEERAKGNILERFSAQQFPDLHSELNLSSLELGDSALYFCASSVTSTGELFFGEGSRLTVL.

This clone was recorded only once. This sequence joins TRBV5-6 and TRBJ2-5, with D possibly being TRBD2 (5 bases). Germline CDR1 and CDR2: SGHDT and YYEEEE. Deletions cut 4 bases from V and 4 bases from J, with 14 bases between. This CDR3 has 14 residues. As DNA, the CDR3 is TGTGCCAGCAGCGACCGGGATACGCTAGAGACCCAGTACTTC. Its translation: CASSDRDTLETQYF.